This TCR beta chain came from a study of CD8+ T cells in alopecia areata. Germline values: CDR1 SGHNT, CDR2 YYREEE (reference sequence). Trimming pared 5 bases from V and 1 base from J, leaving 9 bases between. This CDR3 comprises 13 residues. The authors extracted RNA and reverse transcribed it into cDNA as the sequencing template. Repertoires were generated with immunoSEQ multiplex PCR, while TCRdb's copy carries only in-frame clones and drops some. The sample lists about 180,000 clones, approximately 56% occurring once. This receptor was taken from a human donor with alopecia areata. Sequenced material: CD4+ T cells sorted from blood, taken at week 0. The rearrangement uses TRBV5-4 and TRBJ2-5, with D unclear. CDR3 sequence: CASRPYTQETQYF. DNA for the CDR3: TGTGCCAGCAGGCCTTACACCCAAGAGACCCAGTACTTC.